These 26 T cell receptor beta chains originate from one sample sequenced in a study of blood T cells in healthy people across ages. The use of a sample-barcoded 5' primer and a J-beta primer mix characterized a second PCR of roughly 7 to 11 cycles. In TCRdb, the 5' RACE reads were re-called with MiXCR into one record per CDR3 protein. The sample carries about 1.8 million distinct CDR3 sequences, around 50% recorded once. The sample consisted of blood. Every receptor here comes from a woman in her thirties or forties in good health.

In DNA, the CDR3 is TGTGCCACCAGTCTTAGCGGGGGGAACAATGAGCAGTTCTTC. This encodes CATSLSGGNNEQFF. The genes are TRBV24-1 and TRBJ2-1, with 10 bases aligning to TRBD2. The CDR3 consists of 14 residues. CDR1 is KGHDR and CDR2 is SFDVKD in the germline V gene. Trimming at V came to 6 bases and at J to 5 bases, leaving 3 bases not matched to a gene.

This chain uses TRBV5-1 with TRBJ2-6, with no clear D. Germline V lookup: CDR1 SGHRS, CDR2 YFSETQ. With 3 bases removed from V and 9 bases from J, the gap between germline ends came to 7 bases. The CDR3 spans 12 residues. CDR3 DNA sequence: TGCGCCAGCAGCTCCGGTGGCAACGTCCTGACTTTC. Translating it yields CASSSGGNVLTF.

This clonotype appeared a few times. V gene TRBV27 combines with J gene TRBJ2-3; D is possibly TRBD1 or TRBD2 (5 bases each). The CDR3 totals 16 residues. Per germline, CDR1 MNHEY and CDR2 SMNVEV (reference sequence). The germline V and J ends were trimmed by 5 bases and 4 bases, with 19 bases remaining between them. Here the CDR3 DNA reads TGTGCCAGCAGTCCCACCCCCGGGGCAGGGCCAGATACGCAGTATTTT. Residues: CASSPTPGAGPDTQYF.

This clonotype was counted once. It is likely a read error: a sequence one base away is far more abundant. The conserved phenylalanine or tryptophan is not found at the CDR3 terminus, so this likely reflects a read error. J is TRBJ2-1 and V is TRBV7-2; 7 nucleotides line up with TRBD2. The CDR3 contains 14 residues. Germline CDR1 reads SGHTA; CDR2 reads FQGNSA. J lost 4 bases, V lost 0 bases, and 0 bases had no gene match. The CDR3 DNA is TGTGCCAGCAGCTTAGCGGGGGGGTACAATGAGCAGTTCTCC. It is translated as CASSLAGGYNEQFS.

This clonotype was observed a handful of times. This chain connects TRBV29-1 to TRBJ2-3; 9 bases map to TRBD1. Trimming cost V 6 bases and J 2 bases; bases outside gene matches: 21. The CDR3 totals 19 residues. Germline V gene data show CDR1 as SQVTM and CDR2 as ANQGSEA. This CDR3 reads CSVLELGQGISTHTDTQYF. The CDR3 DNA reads TGCAGCGTCCTCGAGCTGGGACAGGGAATCTCCACACACACAGATACGCAGTATTTT.

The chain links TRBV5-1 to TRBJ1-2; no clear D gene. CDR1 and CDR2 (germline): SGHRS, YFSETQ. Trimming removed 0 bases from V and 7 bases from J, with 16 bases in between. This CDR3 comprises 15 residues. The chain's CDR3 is CASSLEAAPPGGYTF. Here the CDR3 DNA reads TGCGCCAGCAGCTTGGAAGCAGCTCCCCCGGGTGGCTACACCTTC.

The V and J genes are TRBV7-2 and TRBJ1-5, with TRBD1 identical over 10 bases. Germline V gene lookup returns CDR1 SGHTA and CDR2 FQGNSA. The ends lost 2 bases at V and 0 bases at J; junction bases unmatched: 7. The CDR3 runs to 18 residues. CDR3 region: CASSLRRTGGNSNQPQHF. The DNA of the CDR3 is TGTGCCAGCAGCTTACGCCGGACAGGGGGGAATAGCAATCAGCCCCAGCATTTT.

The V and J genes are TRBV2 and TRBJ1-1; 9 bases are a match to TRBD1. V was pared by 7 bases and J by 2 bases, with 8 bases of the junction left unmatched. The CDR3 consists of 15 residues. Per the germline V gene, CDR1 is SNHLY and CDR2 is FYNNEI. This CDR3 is CASILRDRENTEAFF. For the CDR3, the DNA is TGTGCCAGCATTCTCCGGGACAGGGAAAACACTGAAGCTTTCTTT.

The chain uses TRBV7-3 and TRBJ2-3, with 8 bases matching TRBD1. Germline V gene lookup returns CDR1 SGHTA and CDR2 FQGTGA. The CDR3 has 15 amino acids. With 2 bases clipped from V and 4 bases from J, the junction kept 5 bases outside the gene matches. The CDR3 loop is CASSLRDRPADTQYF. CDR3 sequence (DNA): TGTGCCAGCAGCTTACGGGACAGGCCGGCAGATACGCAGTATTTT.

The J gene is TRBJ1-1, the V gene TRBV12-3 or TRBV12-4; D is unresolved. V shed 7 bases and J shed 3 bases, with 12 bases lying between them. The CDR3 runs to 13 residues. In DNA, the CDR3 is TGTGCCAGCACCTCTACTGGGTACACTGAAGCTTTCTTT. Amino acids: CASTSTGYTEAFF.

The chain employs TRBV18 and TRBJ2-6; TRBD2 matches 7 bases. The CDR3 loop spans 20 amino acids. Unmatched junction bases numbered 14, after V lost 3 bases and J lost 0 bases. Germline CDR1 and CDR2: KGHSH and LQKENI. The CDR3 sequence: CASSPLTPASGRSGANVLTF. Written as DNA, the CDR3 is TGTGCCAGCTCACCCCTGACTCCCGCTAGCGGCCGCTCTGGGGCCAACGTCCTGACTTTC.

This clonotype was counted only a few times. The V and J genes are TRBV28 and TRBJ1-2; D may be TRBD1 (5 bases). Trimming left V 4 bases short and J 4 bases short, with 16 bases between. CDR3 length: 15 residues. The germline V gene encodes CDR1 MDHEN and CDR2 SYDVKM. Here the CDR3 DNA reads TGTGCCAGCAGTTACCTCGCGGGGACCCTCTATGGCTACACCTTC. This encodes CASSYLAGTLYGYTF.

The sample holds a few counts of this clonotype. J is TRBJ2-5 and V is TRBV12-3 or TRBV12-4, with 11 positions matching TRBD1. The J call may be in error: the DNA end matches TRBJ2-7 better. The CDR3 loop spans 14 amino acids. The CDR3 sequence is CASRGSGTGGEQYF. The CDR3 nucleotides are TGTGCCAGCAGGGGATCGGGGACAGGGGGCGAGCAGTACTTC.

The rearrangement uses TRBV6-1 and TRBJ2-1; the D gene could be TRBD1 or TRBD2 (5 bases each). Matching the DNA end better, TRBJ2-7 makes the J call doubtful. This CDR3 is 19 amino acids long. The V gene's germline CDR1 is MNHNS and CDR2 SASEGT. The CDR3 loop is CASNTRNRGSETRTYEQYF. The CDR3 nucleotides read TGTGCCAGCAATACAAGAAACCGGGGCAGCGAAACCAGGACCTACGAGCAGTACTTC.

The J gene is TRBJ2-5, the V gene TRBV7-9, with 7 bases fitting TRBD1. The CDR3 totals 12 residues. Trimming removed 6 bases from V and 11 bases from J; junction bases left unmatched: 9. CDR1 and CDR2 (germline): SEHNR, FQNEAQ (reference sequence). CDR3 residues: CASSTGVNEQYF. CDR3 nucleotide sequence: TGTGCCAGCAGTACAGGGGTGAATGAGCAGTACTTC.

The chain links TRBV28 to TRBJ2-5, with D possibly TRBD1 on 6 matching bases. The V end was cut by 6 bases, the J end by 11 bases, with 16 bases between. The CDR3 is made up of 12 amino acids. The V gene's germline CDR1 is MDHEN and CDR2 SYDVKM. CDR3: CASSYRVYKQYF. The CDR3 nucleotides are TGTGCCAGCAGCTACAGGGTCTACAAGCAGTACTTC.

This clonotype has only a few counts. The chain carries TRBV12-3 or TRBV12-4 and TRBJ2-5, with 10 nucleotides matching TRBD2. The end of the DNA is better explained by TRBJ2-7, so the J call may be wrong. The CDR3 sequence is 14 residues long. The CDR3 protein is CASSQPSGGSEQYF. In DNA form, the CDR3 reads TGTGCCAGCAGTCAGCCTAGCGGGGGAAGCGAGCAGTACTTC.

The CDR3 region is CASSQGNRGHEQFF. For the CDR3, the DNA is TGCGCCAGCAGCCAGGGGAATAGGGGGCATGAGCAGTTCTTC. The genes are TRBV5-1 and TRBJ2-1; 7 nucleotides align to TRBD1. The V segment lost 4 bases and the J segment 8 bases; nucleotides outside the gene matches: 9. The CDR3 has 14 residues. Looked up from germline, CDR1 is SGHRS and CDR2 is YFSETQ.

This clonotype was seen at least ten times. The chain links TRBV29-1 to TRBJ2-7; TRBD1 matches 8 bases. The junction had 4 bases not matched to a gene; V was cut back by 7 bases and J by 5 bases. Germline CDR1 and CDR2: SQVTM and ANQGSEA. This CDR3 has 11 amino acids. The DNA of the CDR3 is TGCAGCGCGAGGACAGGGAACGAGCAGTACTTC. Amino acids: CSARTGNEQYF.

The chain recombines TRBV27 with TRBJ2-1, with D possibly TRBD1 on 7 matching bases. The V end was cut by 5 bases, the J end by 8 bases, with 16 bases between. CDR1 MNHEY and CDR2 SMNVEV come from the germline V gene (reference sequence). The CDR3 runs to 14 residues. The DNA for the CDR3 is TGTGCCAGCAGTCCGCGGGGCAGGGGGGATGAGCAGTTCTTC. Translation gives CASSPRGRGDEQFF.

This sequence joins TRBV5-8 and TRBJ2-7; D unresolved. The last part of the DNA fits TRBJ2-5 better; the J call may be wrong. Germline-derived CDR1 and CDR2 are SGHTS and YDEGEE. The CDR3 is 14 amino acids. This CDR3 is CASSLLRVEETQYF. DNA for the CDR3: TGTGCCAGCAGCTTGCTTCGGGTCGAGGAGACCCAGTACTTC.

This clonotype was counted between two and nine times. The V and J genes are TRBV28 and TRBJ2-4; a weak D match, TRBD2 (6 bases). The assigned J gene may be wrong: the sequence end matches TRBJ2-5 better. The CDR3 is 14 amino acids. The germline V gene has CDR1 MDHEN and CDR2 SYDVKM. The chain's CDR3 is CASSDGTPIETQYF. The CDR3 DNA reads TGTGCCAGCAGCGACGGGACTCCAATAGAGACCCAGTACTTC.

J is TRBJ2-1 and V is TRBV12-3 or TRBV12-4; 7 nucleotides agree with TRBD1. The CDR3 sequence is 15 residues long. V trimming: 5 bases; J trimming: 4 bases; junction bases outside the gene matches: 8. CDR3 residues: CASSRAGTAYNEQFF. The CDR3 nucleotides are TGTGCCAGCAGTAGGGCCGGGACAGCGTACAATGAGCAGTTCTTC.

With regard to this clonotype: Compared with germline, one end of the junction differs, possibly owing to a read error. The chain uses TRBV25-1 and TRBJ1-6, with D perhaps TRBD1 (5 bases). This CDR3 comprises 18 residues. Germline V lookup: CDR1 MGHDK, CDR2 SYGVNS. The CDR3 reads CASSQYVGDAFYNSPLHF. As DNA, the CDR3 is TGTGCCAGCAGTCAATATGTAGGGGACGCCTTCTATAATTCACCCCTCCACTTT.

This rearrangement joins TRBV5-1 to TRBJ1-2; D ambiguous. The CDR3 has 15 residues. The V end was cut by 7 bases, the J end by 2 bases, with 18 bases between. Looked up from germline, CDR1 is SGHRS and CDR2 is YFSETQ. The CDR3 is CASSVQWGENYGYTF. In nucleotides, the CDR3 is TGCGCCAGCTCAGTTCAGTGGGGTGAGAACTATGGCTACACCTTC.

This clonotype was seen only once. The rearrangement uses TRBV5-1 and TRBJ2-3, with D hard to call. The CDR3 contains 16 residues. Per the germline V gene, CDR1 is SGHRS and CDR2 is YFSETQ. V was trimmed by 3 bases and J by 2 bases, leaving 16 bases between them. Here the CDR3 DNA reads TGCGCCAGCAGCTCTGGGCAACACGGTTTCACAGATACGCAGTATTTT. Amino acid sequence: CASSSGQHGFTDTQYF.